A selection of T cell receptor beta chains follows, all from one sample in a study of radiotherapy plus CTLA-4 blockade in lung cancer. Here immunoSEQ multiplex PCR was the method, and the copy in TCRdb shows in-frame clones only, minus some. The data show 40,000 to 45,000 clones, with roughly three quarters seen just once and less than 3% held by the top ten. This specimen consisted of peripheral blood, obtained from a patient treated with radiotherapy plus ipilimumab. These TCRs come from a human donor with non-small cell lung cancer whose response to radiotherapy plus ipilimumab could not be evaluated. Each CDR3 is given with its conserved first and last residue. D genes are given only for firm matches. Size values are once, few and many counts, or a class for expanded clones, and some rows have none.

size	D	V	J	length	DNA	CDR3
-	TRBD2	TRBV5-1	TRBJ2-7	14	TGCGCCAGCAGACCTAGCGGGGGGCCCCGCGAGCAGTACTTC	CASRPSGGPREQYF
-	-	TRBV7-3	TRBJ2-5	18	TGTGCCAGCCCCGACAACCGTGGAGAGGGACACCGAGGGGAGACCCAGTACTTC	CASPDNRGEGHRGETQYF
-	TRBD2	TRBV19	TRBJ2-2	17	TGTGCCAGTAGTATAGAGGCACTAGCGCCGAACACCGGGGAGCTGTTTTTT	CASSIEALAPNTGELFF
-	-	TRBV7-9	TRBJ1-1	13	TGTGCCAGCAGCTTAAGGAGTAACACTGAAGCTTTCTTT	CASSLRSNTEAFF
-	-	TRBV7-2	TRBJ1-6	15	TGTGCCAGCAGCTTAGCGCCAGGGAATAATTCACCCCTCCACTTT	CASSLAPGNNSPLHF
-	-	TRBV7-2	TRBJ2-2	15	TGTGCCAGCAGCTTAACCGGGACAAACACCGGGGAGCTGTTTTTT	CASSLTGTNTGELFF
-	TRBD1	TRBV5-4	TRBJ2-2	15	TGTGCCAGCAGCCCTGGGGACAGGGCCACCGGGGAGCTGTTTTTT	CASSPGDRATGELFF
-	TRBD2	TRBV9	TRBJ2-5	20	TGTGCCAGCAGCGTATTACCCCCGGGACTAGCGGGATCCCTTCAAGAGACCCAGTACTTC	CASSVLPPGLAGSLQETQYF
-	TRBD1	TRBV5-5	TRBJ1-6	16	TGTGCCAGCAGCTCACAGGGGGCGCCTACTAATTCACCCCTCCACTTT	CASSSQGAPTNSPLHF
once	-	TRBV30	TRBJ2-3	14	TGTGCCTGGAGCGATAAAGGGACAACAGATACGCAGTATTTT	CAWSDKGTTDTQYF
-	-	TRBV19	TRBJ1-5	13	TGTGCCAGTAGTATATCGGGAAATCAGCCCCAGCATTTT	CASSISGNQPQHF
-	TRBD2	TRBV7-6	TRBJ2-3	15	TGTGCCAGCAGCCCGGGGGGTACTAGCACAGATACGCAGTATTTT	CASSPGGTSTDTQYF
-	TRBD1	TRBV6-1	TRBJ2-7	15	TGTGCCAGCAGTGAAGCGAACAGGGGGCGAAACGAGCAGTACTTC	CASSEANRGRNEQYF
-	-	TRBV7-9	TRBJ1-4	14	TGTGCCAGCAGCTTCGGACAGACTAATGAAAAACTGTTTTTT	CASSFGQTNEKLFF
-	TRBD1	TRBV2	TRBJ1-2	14	TGTGCCAGCAGTTTACAGGGGCCAAACTATGGCTACACCTTC	CASSLQGPNYGYTF
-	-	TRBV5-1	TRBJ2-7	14	TGCGCCAGCAGCGCACAGGGGGGGTCCTACGAGCAGTACTTC	CASSAQGGSYEQYF
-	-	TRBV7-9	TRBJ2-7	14	TGTGCCAGCAGCCCGATCGGTAGTGTCTACGAGCAGTACTTC	CASSPIGSVYEQYF
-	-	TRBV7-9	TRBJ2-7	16	TGTGCCAGCAGCTTAGCTCTAGCGGACAGCTCCTACGAGCAGTACTTC	CASSLALADSSYEQYF
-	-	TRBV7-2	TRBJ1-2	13	TGTGCCAGCAGCTTAGGGCAAGATGGTGGCTACACCTTC	CASSLGQDGGYTF
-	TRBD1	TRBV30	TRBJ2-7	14	TGTGCCTGGAGGGACAGGGGACCCACCTACGAGCAGTACTTC	CAWRDRGPTYEQYF
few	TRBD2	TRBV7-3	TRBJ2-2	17	TGTGCCAGCAGGCGGACTAGCGGGGGACCGAACACCGGGGAGCTGTTTTTT	CASRRTSGGPNTGELFF
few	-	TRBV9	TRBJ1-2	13	TGTGCCAGCAGCGTGGGGGCAGCCTATGGCTACACCTTC	CASSVGAAYGYTF
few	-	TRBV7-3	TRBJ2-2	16	TGTGCCAGCAGCCCCCCCTCGCGGGGAACCACCGGGGAGCTGTTTTTT	CASSPPSRGTTGELFF
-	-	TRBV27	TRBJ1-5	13	TGTGCCAGCAGTTTACGGGGGAATCAGCCCCAGCATTTT	CASSLRGNQPQHF